The rows below give T cell receptor beta chains drawn from one sample of a study of blood T cell repertoires in COVID-19. TCRdb's table, derived via immunoSEQ multiplex PCR, lists solely in-frame clones and lacks some. The sample has hundreds of thousands of clones; more than 80% are singletons. Material for sequencing was PBMCs or T cells enriched from blood (not recorded which). The receptors here all came from a man aged 25 to 40 who had recovered from COVID-19. Each CDR3 is given with its conserved first and last residue. A D gene is named only where the DNA matches it firmly. Not every row has a clone size; where given, it reads once, few, many or a size class.

V	J	D	size	CDR3	DNA
TRBV19	TRBJ1-1	TRBD1	once	CASSTQDRGRVWNTEAFF	TGTGCCAGTAGTACACAGGACAGGGGGCGCGTTTGGAACACTGAAGCTTTCTTT
TRBV24-1	TRBJ2-1	TRBD2	.	CATSDVTSGFYNEQFF	TGTGCCACCAGTGATGTAACTAGCGGGTTTTACAATGAGCAGTTCTTC
TRBV5-1	TRBJ1-2	.	.	CASSLQGELNYGYTF	TGCGCCAGCAGCTTGCAAGGGGAACTTAACTATGGCTACACCTTC
TRBV12-3/TRBV12-4	TRBJ1-1	.	.	CASSLPSNTEAFF	TGTGCCAGCAGTTTACCATCGAACACTGAAGCTTTCTTT
TRBV11-2	TRBJ2-7	TRBD1	once	CASSTVGQGSSYEQYF	TGTGCCAGCAGCACAGTGGGACAGGGTAGCTCCTACGAGCAGTACTTC
TRBV7-9	TRBJ2-3	.	.	CASSLGGGTSTDTQYF	TGTGCCAGCAGCTTAGGGGGCGGCACTAGCACAGATACGCAGTATTTT
TRBV6-5	TRBJ1-4	TRBD1	.	CASSLGQGTSQKLFF	TGTGCCAGCAGTTTAGGACAGGGGACGAGTCAAAAACTGTTTTTT
TRBV3-1/TRBV3-2	TRBJ2-2	.	once	CASSPREPGGGELFF	TGTGCCAGCAGCCCACGGGAGCCAGGGGGAGGGGAGCTGTTTTTT
TRBV9	TRBJ1-1	.	.	CASSRTSGQIEAFF	TGTGCCAGCAGCAGAACCTCTGGACAGATTGAAGCTTTCTTT
TRBV5-1	TRBJ2-1	.	.	CASSLENNEQFF	TGCGCCAGCAGCTTAGAGAACAATGAGCAGTTCTTC